The 22 T cell receptor beta chains reported below all come from one sample, sequenced in a study of T-cell memory formation after mild COVID-19. One entry per CDR3 protein, called by TCRdb with MiXCR from the 5' RACE reads. This table has hundreds of thousands of distinct CDR3 sequences, 15% to 20% appearing once. The specimen sequenced was PBMCs or a T cell subset sorted from them (not recorded which). Receptor source: a man between 18 and 35 years old who had mild COVID-19 (a few samples of this study predate the infection). Cell type and time point are not known.

The genes are TRBV20-1 and TRBJ1-6; maybe TRBD1 (6 bases). The V gene lost 3 bases and the J gene lost 0 bases, with 18 bases spanning the gap. CDR3 length: 18 residues. Germline V gene data show CDR1 as DFQATT and CDR2 as SNEGSKA (reference sequence). The CDR3 nucleotides read TGCAGTGCTAGTGGGGGGCTTACCGCCAGCTCCTATAATTCACCCCTCCACTTT. As protein: CSASGGLTASSYNSPLHF.

CDR3 nucleotide sequence: TGTGCCAGCAGCGTCCTCCGGACGGTCACGGACAATGAGCAGTTCTTC. This gives the protein CASSVLRTVTDNEQFF. The chain uses TRBV7-8 and TRBJ2-1; D not resolved. The CDR3 loop spans 16 amino acids. V lost 5 bases and J 5 bases, leaving 19 bases between the germline ends. Germline V gene sequence: CDR1 SGHVS, CDR2 FQNEAQ.

The V call is TRBV7-3, the J call TRBJ2-1; D gene unclear. V was clipped by 6 bases and J by 0 bases, with 15 bases between them. The germline V gene has CDR1 SGHTA and CDR2 FQGTGA. The CDR3 runs 16 residues. CDR3 coding DNA: TGTGCCAGCAGTTCCTACTTGGTCTACTCCTACAATGAGCAGTTCTTC. Its protein is CASSSYLVYSYNEQFF.

This clonotype was recorded a few times. The rearrangement uses TRBV12-3 or TRBV12-4 and TRBJ1-2; a weak D match, TRBD1 (5 bases). The germline V and J ends were trimmed by 7 bases and 7 bases, with 19 bases remaining between them. There are 14 residues in the CDR3. CDR3 sequence reads: CASTNLGGPPGYTF. CDR3 nucleotides: TGTGCCAGCACCAACCTGGGGGGACCACCTGGCTACACCTTC.

This clonotype was found a few times. This chain connects TRBV7-2 to TRBJ2-1, with TRBD2 identical over 8 bases. The junction had 5 bases not matched to a gene; V was cut back by 5 bases and J by 8 bases. Germline CDR1 SGHTA, CDR2 FQGNSA. The CDR3 spans 13 residues. The CDR3 nucleotides are TGTGCCAGCAGCCCCCAGACTAGCGATGAGCAGTTCTTC. This sequence encodes CASSPQTSDEQFF.

The chain joins TRBV30 to TRBJ1-1; D unresolved. This CDR3 region has 12 residues. V lost 3 bases, J lost 0 bases, and 5 bases lay in between. CDR1 is GTSNPN and CDR2 is SVGIG in the germline V gene (reference sequence). This chain's CDR3 is CAWRRLNTEAFF. In DNA, the CDR3 is TGTGCCTGGAGGAGGTTGAACACTGAAGCTTTCTTT.

This clonotype has only a few counts. The chain joins TRBV10-3 to TRBJ1-1, with no clear D. CDR1 ENHRY and CDR2 SYGVKD come from the germline V gene. This CDR3 contains 15 residues. V lost 0 bases, J lost 2 bases, and 10 bases lay in between. The CDR3 DNA follows: TGTGCCATCAGTGAGTCGATGCAGGCAAACACTGAAGCTTTCTTT. It codes for CAISESMQANTEAFF.

The chain links TRBV12-3 or TRBV12-4 to TRBJ1-6; 7 positions agree with TRBD1. This CDR3 has 13 amino acids. The J segment lost 10 bases and the V segment lost 6 bases, leaving 6 bases of the junction unmatched. CDR3 DNA: TGTGCCAGCAGCCGGGACAGACAGTCACCCCTCCACTTT. Translation gives CASSRDRQSPLHF.

The chain carries TRBV11-2 and TRBJ2-7, with TRBD2 matching over 9 bases. CDR1 and CDR2 from the germline V gene are SGHAT and FQNNGV. V gave up 6 bases and J gave up 4 bases; unmatched junction bases: 13. This CDR3 contains 16 residues. In nucleotides, the CDR3 is TGTGCCAGCAGACGTTCGGCTAGCGGGGCCTTATACGAGCAGTACTTC. It encodes CASRRSASGALYEQYF.

Only a few counts were recorded for this clonotype. The chain joins TRBV20-1 to TRBJ1-4; tentative D call: TRBD1 (5 bases). V lost 7 bases to trimming and J lost 5 bases, with 17 bases between them. The CDR3 covers 14 residues. Germline loops: CDR1 DFQATT, CDR2 SNEGSKA (reference sequence). CDR3 bases: TGCAGTGTTTCTTGCCGGGACCGAAATGAAAAACTGTTTTTT. Residues: CSVSCRDRNEKLFF.

The J gene is TRBJ2-3, the V gene TRBV11-2; the D gene is possibly TRBD2 (6 bases). The CDR3 runs to 13 residues. Trimming took off 7 bases at V and 3 bases at J, with 11 bases between the two ends. Germline V gene data show CDR1 as SGHAT and CDR2 as FQNNGV. In DNA form, the CDR3 reads TGTGCCAGCACCCGGGCGGGAACAGATACGCAGTATTTT. Encoded protein: CASTRAGTDTQYF.

The chain couples TRBV15 to TRBJ1-1; the D is unclear. The CDR3 consists of 15 residues. Trimming removed 0 bases from V and 1 base from J, with 9 bases in between. The germline CDR1 and CDR2 sequences are LNHNV and YYDKDF (reference sequence). The CDR3 loop reads CATSRDRGQNTEAFF. In DNA, the CDR3 is TGTGCCACCAGCAGAGATCGAGGCCAGAACACTGAAGCTTTCTTT.

The CDR3 is CSVPSGTVYNEQFF. CDR3 DNA: TGCAGCGTACCCTCCGGGACAGTTTACAATGAGCAGTTCTTC. The rearrangement links TRBV29-1 to TRBJ2-1, with 7 bases that match TRBD1. Losses at the gene ends were 6 bases for V and 4 bases for J; bases not matched to a gene: 9. Germline-derived CDR1 and CDR2 are SQVTM and ANQGSEA. The CDR3 consists of 14 residues.

This clonotype was observed at least ten times. The chain links TRBV11-3 to TRBJ2-1, with 16 bases lining up with TRBD2. The CDR3 loop spans 16 amino acids. CDR1 and CDR2 (germline): SGHNT, YENEEA. After removal of 5 bases from V and 6 bases from J, the junction contained 4 bases not matched to a gene. The CDR3 DNA follows: TGTGCCAGCAGCATCGGGACTAGCGGGGGGGCCAATGAGCAGTTCTTC. This translates into CASSIGTSGGANEQFF.

This clonotype was recorded a few times. The chain uses TRBV24-1 and TRBJ2-1, with TRBD1 matching 8 bases. V was pared by 12 bases and J by 4 bases, with 10 bases of the junction left unmatched. This CDR3 has 14 amino acids. Germline lookup yields CDR1 KGHDR and CDR2 SFDVKD. Written as DNA, the CDR3 is TGTGCCGCCGGGGCAGGGGGCGGATACAATGAGCAGTTCTTC. Protein sequence: CAAGAGGGYNEQFF.

In this sample, this clonotype turned up a few times. The genes are TRBV5-1 and TRBJ2-3; no definite D call. V was cut by 7 bases and J by 0 bases, with 15 bases left in between. The CDR3 loop spans 15 amino acids. CDR1 and CDR2 from the germline V gene are SGHRS and YFSETQ. CDR3 region: CASADLPTSTDTQYF. CDR3 DNA sequence: TGCGCCAGCGCAGACTTGCCAACTAGCACAGATACGCAGTATTTT.

The chain has TRBV5-6 and TRBJ2-4; D is undetermined. The V gene's germline CDR1 is SGHDT and CDR2 YYEEEE. Trimming removed 3 bases from V and 15 bases from J, with 13 bases in between. There are 11 residues in the CDR3. The CDR3 protein is CASSSTVQRYF. DNA for the CDR3: TGTGCCAGCAGCTCCACCGTGCAGCGGTACTTC.

The CDR3 sequence: CASSERYQETQYF. The CDR3 DNA is TGTGCCAGCAGTGAACGGTACCAAGAGACCCAGTACTTC. The chain uses TRBV6-1 and TRBJ2-5; no firm D call. Trimming left V 2 bases short and J 0 bases short, with 4 bases between. In germline, CDR1 is MNHNS, CDR2 SASEGT. This CDR3 contains 13 residues.

This clonotype has more than one count but fewer than ten. The chain links TRBV4-3 to TRBJ1-2; tentatively, D is TRBD1 (5 bases). CDR1 and CDR2 (germline): LGHNA, YSLEER. Trimming took 4 bases from V and 5 from J, leaving 17 bases between them. The CDR3 spans 15 residues. CDR3: CASSLTVGGSYGYTF. The CDR3 nucleotides are TGCGCCAGCAGCCTCACTGTGGGGGGTTCTTATGGCTACACCTTC.

A few counts support this clonotype. This rearrangement joins TRBV7-2 to TRBJ2-7; tentatively, D is TRBD2 (6 bases). Germline CDR1 and CDR2: SGHTA and FQGNSA. This CDR3 contains 15 residues. Trimming removed 2 bases from V and 2 bases from J, with 13 bases in between. CDR3 residues: CASSLFGGNTYEQYF. The CDR3 nucleotides read TGTGCCAGCAGCTTATTCGGGGGTAACACCTACGAGCAGTACTTC.

This clonotype has more than one count but fewer than ten. The chain uses TRBV27 and TRBJ2-6, with 12 bases lining up with TRBD2. In germline, CDR1 is MNHEY, CDR2 SMNVEV (reference sequence). V gave up 5 bases and J gave up 4 bases; unmatched junction bases: 6. The CDR3 has 17 residues. The CDR3 DNA follows: TGTGCCAGCAGTCGAGGACTAGCGGGGCACGGGGCCAACGTCCTGACTTTC. It translates to CASSRGLAGHGANVLTF. The full variable domain, its missing parts supplied by reference TRBV27 and TRBJ2-6, is EAQVTQNPRYLITVTGKKLTVTCSQNMNHEYMSWYRQDPGLGLRQIYYSMNVEVTDKGDVPEGYKVSRKEKRNFPLILESPSPNQTSLYFCASSRGLAGHGANVLTFGAGSRLTVL.

V usage is TRBV6-2 or TRBV6-3 and J usage is TRBJ1-1; D unresolved. This CDR3 region has 14 residues. Germline assignment: CDR1 MNHEY and CDR2 SVGEGT. Trimming took off 7 bases at V and 3 bases at J, with 15 bases between the two ends. The CDR3 sequence is CASTLTRHYTEAFF. In nucleotides, the CDR3 is TGTGCCAGCACCCTTACGCGACACTACACTGAAGCTTTCTTT.